These T cell receptor beta chains were read from a single sample in a study of blood T cells in healthy people across ages. MiXCR, applied by TCRdb to the 5' RACE reads, yields one record per CDR3 protein. The sample lists roughly 800,000 distinct CDR3 sequences, around 34% seen once, with over 10% in the top ten. Input material: blood. These receptors were collected from a man aged 18 to 30 in good health. The CDR3 runs from the conserved cysteine through the conserved F or W. A D gene is named only where the DNA matches it firmly. Size values are once, few and many counts, or a class for expanded clones, and some rows have none.

J: TRBJ1-1; size: .; V: TRBV12-3/TRBV12-4; D: TRBD1; CDR3: CASSKGADRVNTEAFF; DNA: TGTGCCAGCAGTAAGGGTGCGGACAGGGTGAACACTGAAGCTTTCTTT
J: TRBJ1-3; size: few; V: TRBV5-1; D: .; CDR3: CASSLSPGSGNTIYF; DNA: TGCGCCAGCAGCTTGTCTCCCGGGAGCGGAAACACCATATATTTT
J: TRBJ2-5; size: many; V: TRBV12-3/TRBV12-4; D: .; CDR3: CASSGGQQGNEQYF; DNA: TGTGCCAGCAGTGGAGGTCAACAGGGTAATGAGCAGTACTTC
J: TRBJ2-1; size: many; V: TRBV20-1; D: .; CDR3: CSARDFQGYNEQFF; DNA: TGCAGTGCCAGGGACTTCCAAGGCTACAATGAGCAGTTCTTC
J: TRBJ1-1; size: .; V: TRBV5-1; D: .; CDR3: CASSLAERWTEAFF; DNA: TGCGCCAGCAGCTTGGCGGAGAGGTGGACTGAAGCTTTCTTT
J: TRBJ2-3; size: .; V: TRBV20-1; D: TRBD2; CDR3: CSAPPPGRGRGGGQTDTQYF; DNA: TGCAGTGCCCCGCCCCCGGGACGGGGACGTGGCGGGGGTCAGACAGATACGCAGTATTTT
J: TRBJ1-2; size: .; V: TRBV4-2; D: .; CDR3: CASSERGEGYTF; DNA: TGTGCCAGCAGCGAGAGGGGGGAGGGCTACACCTTC
J: TRBJ2-3; size: .; V: TRBV5-1; D: TRBD2; CDR3: CASRAGGTTDTQFF; DNA: TGCGCCAGCAGAGCGGGGGGGACCACAGATACGCAGTTTTTT
J: TRBJ1-6; size: .; V: TRBV9; D: .; CDR3: CASSPQTPNSPLHF; DNA: TGTGCCAGCAGCCCCCAGACGCCCAATTCACCCCTCCACTTT
J: TRBJ1-2; size: many; V: TRBV12-3/TRBV12-4; D: .; CDR3: CASSLGLYGYTF; DNA: TGTGCCAGCAGTTTGGGACTCTATGGCTACACCTTC
J: TRBJ1-6; size: few; V: TRBV3-1; D: .; CDR3: CASSQATVLSPLHF; DNA: TGTGCCAGCAGCCAAGCGACGGTTCTTTCACCCCTCCACTTT
J: TRBJ1-2; size: .; V: TRBV6-6; D: .; CDR3: CASSYEASAPRGYTF; DNA: TGTGCCAGCAGTTACGAGGCCTCAGCGCCGAGGGGCTACACCTTC
J: TRBJ2-5; size: few; V: TRBV20-1; D: .; CDR3: CSARDYTNQETQYF; DNA: TGCAGTGCTAGGGACTATACCAATCAGGAGACCCAGTACTTC
J: TRBJ1-5; size: few; V: TRBV5-5; D: .; CDR3: CASSLSVNQPQHF; DNA: TGTGCCAGCAGCTTGTCTGTCAATCAGCCCCAGCATTTT
J: TRBJ2-7; size: many; V: TRBV20-1; D: .; CDR3: CSAMAGTLKSYEQYF; DNA: TGCAGTGCTATGGCGGGGACCCTAAAATCCTACGAGCAGTACTTC
J: TRBJ2-7; size: .; V: TRBV20-1; D: TRBD2; CDR3: CSATGLANNEQYF; DNA: TGCAGTGCTACTGGACTAGCGAACAATGAGCAGTACTTC
J: TRBJ2-1; size: once; V: TRBV20-1; D: TRBD2; CDR3: CSARGVAGASFDYNEQFF; DNA: TGCAGTGCTAGAGGGGTAGCGGGGGCCTCGTTCGACTACAATGAGCAGTTCTTC
J: TRBJ2-3; size: few; V: TRBV27; D: TRBD2; CDR3: CASSLNGLVPDTQYF; DNA: TGTGCCAGCAGTTTAAACGGACTAGTCCCAGATACGCAGTATTTT
J: TRBJ2-5; size: few; V: TRBV12-3/TRBV12-4; D: .; CDR3: CATKGGRNNEQYF; DNA: TGTGCCACAAAAGGGGGGCGGAACAATGAGCAGTACTTC
J: TRBJ2-5; size: .; V: TRBV2; D: .; CDR3: CASRETGAGEAQYF; DNA: TGTGCCAGCAGGGAAACCGGGGCCGGAGAGGCCCAGTACTTC
J: TRBJ2-1; size: .; V: TRBV4-2; D: .; CDR3: CASSQDPGTRYNEQFF; DNA: TGTGCCAGCAGCCAAGACCCCGGGACAAGGTACAATGAGCAGTTCTTC
J: TRBJ2-7; size: few; V: TRBV7-9; D: .; CDR3: CASSLEGGRLPYEQYF; DNA: TGTGCCAGCAGCTTAGAAGGCGGCAGGTTACCCTACGAGCAGTACTTC
J: TRBJ2-7; size: .; V: TRBV7-9; D: TRBD1; CDR3: CASSSGTGKTAYEQYF; DNA: TGTGCCAGCAGCTCCGGGACAGGGAAAACCGCCTACGAGCAGTACTTC
J: TRBJ2-2; size: .; V: TRBV6-2/TRBV6-3; D: .; CDR3: CASSDGGELFF; DNA: TGTGCCAGCAGTGATGGCGGGGAGCTGTTTTTT
J: TRBJ2-2; size: once; V: TRBV5-1; D: TRBD2; CDR3: CASSSGGTYTGELFF; DNA: TGCGCCAGCAGCTCGGGAGGGACTTACACCGGGGAGCTGTTTTTT
J: TRBJ2-3; size: many; V: TRBV5-1; D: TRBD2; CDR3: CASSLLASGADTQYF; DNA: TGCGCCAGCAGCTTGTTAGCCAGCGGGGCAGATACGCAGTATTTT
J: TRBJ2-6; size: .; V: TRBV5-1; D: .; CDR3: CASYDSGQPTSSGANVLTF; DNA: TGCGCCAGCTACGACTCGGGTCAGCCGACTAGCTCTGGGGCCAACGTCCTGACTTTC
J: TRBJ2-3; size: once; V: TRBV5-1; D: TRBD1; CDR3: CASSQSVTGGATDTQYF; DNA: TGCGCCAGCAGCCAATCGGTTACAGGGGGCGCGACAGATACGCAGTATTTT
J: TRBJ2-5; size: .; V: TRBV5-1; D: TRBD1; CDR3: CASSLGQASEQYF; DNA: TGCGCCAGCAGCTTAGGACAGGCCTCTGAGCAGTACTTC
J: TRBJ1-6; size: .; V: TRBV27; D: .; CDR3: CASSPDVPGSPLHF; DNA: TGTGCCAGCAGTCCCGATGTCCCGGGTTCACCCCTCCACTTT
J: TRBJ2-1; size: many; V: TRBV7-2; D: TRBD2; CDR3: CASSPRGRDYPNEQFF; DNA: TGTGCCAGCAGTCCACGGGGCCGGGACTACCCCAATGAGCAGTTCTTC
J: TRBJ1-1; size: few; V: TRBV5-6; D: .; CDR3: CASSLGSFGEAFF; DNA: TGTGCCAGCAGCTTGGGGTCCTTCGGGGAAGCTTTCTTT
J: TRBJ2-3; size: few; V: TRBV4-3; D: .; CDR3: CASSQEVSTDTQYF; DNA: TGCGCCAGCAGCCAAGAAGTCAGCACAGATACGCAGTATTTT
J: TRBJ2-5; size: .; V: TRBV20-1; D: TRBD2; CDR3: CSARDAGTSGLRETQYF; DNA: TGCAGTGCTAGAGACGCCGGTACTAGCGGTCTGAGGGAGACCCAGTACTTC
J: TRBJ2-5; size: .; V: TRBV3-1; D: .; CDR3: CASSQDSSGETQYF; DNA: TGTGCCAGCAGCCAAGACTCATCTGGCGAGACCCAGTACTTC
J: TRBJ2-1; size: once; V: TRBV5-1; D: .; CDR3: CASSLSPSSCNEQFF; DNA: TGCGCCAGCAGCTTGTCTCCTAGCTCCTGCAATGAGCAGTTCTTC
J: TRBJ2-3; size: .; V: TRBV7-9; D: TRBD2; CDR3: CASSFAGGGTDTRYF; DNA: TGTGCCAGCAGCTTCGCGGGGGGAGGCACAGATACGCGGTATTTT
J: TRBJ2-7; size: once; V: TRBV5-1; D: .; CDR3: CASSAIGDSEQYF; DNA: TGCGCCAGCAGCGCCATCGGAGACAGTGAGCAGTACTTC
J: TRBJ2-2; size: .; V: TRBV5-1; D: TRBD1; CDR3: CASTRDSANTGELFF; DNA: TGCGCCAGCACTAGGGACAGCGCGAACACCGGGGAGCTGTTTTTT
J: TRBJ2-2; size: few; V: TRBV4-1; D: TRBD1; CDR3: CASSRETGLSGELFF; DNA: TGCGCCAGCAGCCGAGAGACAGGGCTAAGCGGGGAGCTGTTTTTT
J: TRBJ1-2; size: .; V: TRBV12-3/TRBV12-4; D: TRBD1; CDR3: CAIRTTGDTNYGYTF; DNA: TGTGCCATCCGAACCACAGGGGACACTAACTATGGCTACACCTTC
J: TRBJ2-3; size: .; V: TRBV4-3; D: TRBD1; CDR3: CAISGQAKGTDTQYF; DNA: TGCGCCATCAGCGGACAGGCCAAGGGCACAGATACGCAGTATTTT
J: TRBJ2-1; size: few; V: TRBV3-1; D: .; CDR3: CASSQGASDNEQFF; DNA: TGTGCCAGCAGCCAAGGGGCTAGCGACAATGAGCAGTTCTTC
J: TRBJ2-7; size: .; V: TRBV12-3/TRBV12-4; D: TRBD2; CDR3: CASSLSQRGGFNEQYF; DNA: TGTGCCAGCAGTTTATCCCAGCGGGGGGGTTTCAATGAGCAGTACTTC
J: TRBJ2-1; size: many; V: TRBV5-1; D: .; CDR3: CASSSAVTTVNEQFF; DNA: TGCGCCAGCAGCTCGGCGGTTACTACCGTCAATGAGCAGTTCTTC
J: TRBJ1-2; size: few; V: TRBV25-1; D: .; CDR3: CASSRGYGYTF; DNA: TGTGCCAGCAGTCGGGGCTATGGCTACACCTTC
J: TRBJ2-1; size: few; V: TRBV7-9; D: TRBD1; CDR3: CASSRTGVFSYNEQFF; DNA: TGTGCCAGCAGCCGTACAGGGGTCTTCTCCTACAATGAGCAGTTCTTC
J: TRBJ2-3; size: .; V: TRBV27; D: TRBD2; CDR3: CASSPRLAGVPDTQYF; DNA: TGTGCCAGCAGTCCCCGACTAGCGGGAGTTCCAGATACGCAGTATTTT
J: TRBJ2-3; size: .; V: TRBV6-1; D: TRBD1; CDR3: CAGSPHPTGEETDTQYF; DNA: TGTGCCGGCAGCCCCCACCCGACAGGGGAAGAAACAGATACGCAGTATTTT
J: TRBJ2-4; size: few; V: TRBV30; D: .; CDR3: CAWRGGSNIQYF; DNA: TGTGCCTGGAGGGGGGGTTCAAACATTCAGTACTTC
J: TRBJ1-1; size: few; V: TRBV5-1; D: TRBD1; CDR3: CASSIRQGSTEAFF; DNA: TGCGCCAGCAGCATTCGACAGGGATCCACTGAAGCTTTCTTT
J: TRBJ2-3; size: many; V: TRBV12-3/TRBV12-4; D: .; CDR3: CASSLLGDSTDTQYF; DNA: TGTGCCAGCAGTTTATTAGGGGACAGCACAGATACGCAGTATTTT
J: TRBJ2-7; size: many; V: TRBV7-3; D: TRBD1; CDR3: CASSLRWDRLRYEQYF; DNA: TGTGCCAGCAGCTTACGGTGGGACAGGTTGAGGTACGAGCAGTACTTC